This T cell receptor (beta chain) came from a study of identical twins. Trimming took off 0 bases at V and 3 bases at J, with 12 bases between the two ends. Germline V lookup: CDR1 LNHNV, CDR2 YYDKDF (reference sequence). CDR3 size: 15 residues. TCRdb reprocessed the 5' RACE reads with MiXCR, giving one entry per CDR3 protein. The sample has roughly 540,000 distinct CDR3 sequences, 22% seen once. The same sample was also used in a study of T cells expressing NK-cell markers. That source adds: Several of the donors carried dominant NKG2C+ clonotypes that took up roughly 1.0-8% of their CD8+ T cells. In a few donors, these clonotypes also led the CD3+CD56-NKG2C+ fraction.

The sequence was obtained from a woman in her late teens or twenties in good health. Material: CD4+ T cells sorted from blood. The chain joins TRBV15 to TRBJ2-7; a possible D gene is TRBD2 (5 bases). In DNA form, the CDR3 reads TGTGCCACCAGCAGAGATCAAGACGGAGGCTACGAGCAGTACTTC. It yields the protein CATSRDQDGGYEQYF.